This T cell receptor (beta chain) was retrieved from a study of blood T cells in healthy people across ages. General study results and limits: Estimates of total diversity, which came from one million sequenced T cells, were considered to be underestimates. With donor CMV status unknown, expanded clonotype changes were possibly confounded.

Worth noting for this clonotype: Its antigen is still unknown.

About 10 milliliters of peripheral blood were drawn from each donor into EDTA-treated tubes. The use of a sample-barcoded 5' primer and a J-beta primer mix characterized a second PCR of 7 to 11 cycles. The template-switch adaptor, which had 12 random nucleotides, put a tag on each cDNA molecule. One entry per CDR3 protein, called by TCRdb with MiXCR from the 5' RACE reads. Among about 1.4 million distinct CDR3 sequences listed, approximately 59% were seen once. The CDR3 runs 15 residues. The V end was cut by 2 bases, the J end by 4 bases, with 15 bases between. CDR1 MNHEY and CDR2 SMNVEV come from the germline V gene (reference sequence).

Material for sequencing was blood. This clonotype was obtained from a man in his late teens or twenties in good health. This rearrangement joins TRBV27 to TRBJ2-7; perhaps D is TRBD1 or TRBD2 (6 bases each). CDR3 sequence reads: CASSLRGGGTYEQYF. CDR3 bases: TGTGCCAGCAGTTTACGCGGAGGGGGTACGTACGAGCAGTACTTC.